These 5 T cell receptor beta chains originate from one sample sequenced in a study of blood T cell repertoires in COVID-19. Generated by immunoSEQ multiplex PCR, the TCRdb table keeps only in-frame clones and is missing some. This sample carries about 300,000 clones, 70% to 90% of them seen once, and the ten largest clones take roughly 10%. The sequencing input was PBMCs or T cells enriched from blood (not recorded which). The receptors stem from a woman aged 18-29 years who had recovered from COVID-19.

V and J are TRBV25-1 and TRBJ1-4; 8 bases map to TRBD1. Germline V gene data show CDR1 as MGHDK and CDR2 as SYGVNS. Unmatched junction bases numbered 6, after V lost 3 bases and J lost 6 bases. This CDR3 spans 15 amino acids. In nucleotides, the CDR3 is TGTGCCAGCAGTGACCCTCAGGGGGCGGATGAAAAACTGTTTTTT. The encoded protein is CASSDPQGADEKLFF.

In its sample, this clone was seen once. The chain couples TRBV6-5 to TRBJ1-4; the match to TRBD1 covers 10 bases. The germline CDR1 and CDR2 sequences are MNHEY and SVGAGI. Unmatched junction bases numbered 10, after V lost 7 bases and J lost 11 bases. CDR3 length equals 14 residues. CDR3: CASKVGTGVDKLFF. The CDR3 nucleotides are TGTGCCAGCAAAGTCGGGACAGGGGTGGACAAACTGTTTTTT.

The V gene is TRBV2, the J gene TRBJ2-1; 9 bases are a match to TRBD2. CDR1 is SNHLY, CDR2 FYNNEI, per germline. V shed 4 bases, J shed 7 bases, and the junction held 14 bases outside the gene matches. The CDR3 is 17 amino acids. The CDR3 reads CASSVLAGGRTWNEQFF. CDR3 DNA: TGTGCCAGCAGTGTACTGGCGGGGGGGCGAACGTGGAATGAGCAGTTCTTC.

The chain joins TRBV28 to TRBJ1-2; D is ambiguous. The CDR3 spans 12 residues. Germline loops: CDR1 MDHEN, CDR2 SYDVKM. V lost 3 bases and J lost 4, with 6 bases in between. This CDR3 reads CASSFPRYGYTF. The DNA of the CDR3 is TGTGCCAGCAGTTTCCCCCGCTATGGCTACACCTTC.

The chain uses TRBV3-1 (or the pseudogene TRBV3-2) and TRBJ1-2; TRBD1 matches at 8 bases. CDR1 is LGHDT, CDR2 YNNKEL, per germline (reference sequence). With V trimmed by 0 bases and J by 2 bases, 2 bases remained unmatched. The CDR3 length is 15 residues. Here the CDR3 reads CASSQDPGGNYGYTF. CDR3 bases: TGTGCCAGCAGCCAAGATCCAGGGGGCAACTATGGCTACACCTTC.